Following are 15 T cell receptor beta chains from one sample sequenced in a study of response to subunit inactivated influenza vaccine. Each CDR3 protein is one row after TCRdb ran MiXCR on the RT-PCR reads. The repertoire holds about 700,000 distinct CDR3 sequences, with 15% to 17% as singletons. This specimen consisted of PBMCs from blood, obtained approximately 12 days after vaccination. These receptor sequences come from a man aged 45-65 years who received an inactivated influenza vaccine.

The CDR3: CASSTRLARTDTQYF. In DNA form, the CDR3 reads TGTGCCAGCAGTACAAGACTAGCTCGCACAGATACGCAGTATTTT. The chain carries TRBV27 and TRBJ2-3; 7 nucleotides align to TRBD2. V lost 5 bases, J lost 1 base, and 6 bases stayed unmatched. Per the germline V gene, CDR1 is MNHEY and CDR2 is SMNVEV (reference sequence). This CDR3 region has 15 residues.

This clonotype was seen a few times. The gene calls are TRBV14 and TRBJ1-2; 8 bases match TRBD1. The germline V gene encodes CDR1 SGHDN and CDR2 FVKESK. There are 14 residues in the CDR3. The ends lost 6 bases at V and 4 bases at J; junction bases unmatched: 7. Written as DNA, the CDR3 is TGTGCCAGCAGTCTCGACAGGGGCATCTATGGCTACACCTTC. Protein product: CASSLDRGIYGYTF.

This clonotype has a handful of counts. This chain connects TRBV12-3 or TRBV12-4 to TRBJ2-7; no clear D. Between the trimmed V and J ends, which lost 3 bases and 1 base, there was a span of 4 bases. The CDR3 consists of 12 residues. CDR3 residues: CASSFHSYEQYF. The CDR3 DNA reads as TGTGCCAGCAGTTTTCATTCCTACGAGCAGTACTTC.

This clonotype was observed a handful of times. V gene TRBV28 combines with J gene TRBJ2-5; D is uncertain. The V end lost 5 bases, the J end lost 4 bases, and 14 bases lay between the germline ends. CDR3 length: 14 residues. The germline V gene has CDR1 MDHEN and CDR2 SYDVKM. In DNA form, the CDR3 reads TGTGCCAGCAGTCCCCTTTTGGGCAGAGAGACCCAGTACTTC. Encoded protein: CASSPLLGRETQYF.

This clonotype was recorded a few times. V is TRBV21-1 and J is TRBJ2-3; the D call of TRBD2 is as the table states it, not checked on the DNA. TRBV21-1 is labeled a pseudogene. The CDR3 covers 15 residues. The CDR3 region has the DNA TGTGCCAGCAGCAAGTTAGCGGGAGCCCCAGATACGCAGTATTTT. This sequence encodes CASSKLAGAPDTQYF.

The V gene is TRBV5-6, the J gene TRBJ2-2; D unclear. The CDR3 extends over 15 amino acids. Trimming shortened V by 4 bases and J by 5 bases, and 15 bases separated the two germline ends. CDR1 and CDR2 from the germline V gene are SGHDT and YYEEEE. The CDR3 DNA reads as TGTGCCAGCAGCGCGGCAGGTCCTGGGACCGGGGAGCTGTTTTTT. Translating it yields CASSAAGPGTGELFF.

The J gene is TRBJ2-1, the V gene TRBV9; 14 bases are shared with TRBD2. The CDR3 is 16 residues long. The germline gives CDR1 SGDLS, CDR2 YYNGEE. The V and J ends lost 2 bases and 6 bases, in that order; junction bases with no gene match: 4. The CDR3 DNA sequence: TGTGCCAGCAGCGTGGGACTAGCGGGAGCCTCCAATGAGCAGTTCTTC. Amino acid sequence: CASSVGLAGASNEQFF.

The chain carries TRBV18 and TRBJ2-7, with 7 bases fitting TRBD1. Germline V CDR1 and CDR2: KGHSH, LQKENI. The CDR3 is made up of 15 amino acids. V gave up 0 bases and J gave up 1 base; unmatched junction bases: 3. This chain's CDR3 is CASSPPQGVSYEQYF. The CDR3, as DNA: TGTGCCAGCTCACCACCCCAGGGGGTTTCCTACGAGCAGTACTTC.

The chain couples TRBV21-1 to TRBJ1-5; TRBD1, the table's D call, was not compared with the DNA. TRBV21-1 is labeled a pseudogene. CDR3 length: 15 amino acids. CDR3 region: CASSPYQGINQPQHF. In DNA, the CDR3 is TGTGCCAGCAGCCCGTACCAGGGGATCAATCAGCCCCAGCATTTT.

This clonotype showed up just a few times. The V gene is TRBV20-1, the J gene TRBJ2-1; D is ambiguous. The CDR3 loop spans 14 amino acids. CDR1 and CDR2 from the germline V gene are DFQATT and SNEGSKA (reference sequence). Deletions cut 3 bases from V and 3 bases from J, with 12 bases between. For the CDR3, the DNA is TGCAGTGCTAGGAGTCTAGTGGTCTACAATGAGCAGTTCTTC. Its protein is CSARSLVVYNEQFF.

V usage is TRBV14 and J usage is TRBJ1-1; D is possibly TRBD1 (5 bases). V was trimmed by 3 bases and J by 4 bases, leaving 21 bases between them. Germline values: CDR1 SGHDN, CDR2 FVKESK. CDR3 length: 17 residues. In DNA, the CDR3 is TGTGCCAGCAGCCAGGGAGCCGGTGGGGGATCCGGCACTGAAGCTTTCTTT. It is translated as CASSQGAGGGSGTEAFF. The entire variable domain, with the rest obtained from reference TRBV14 and TRBJ1-1, is as follows: EAGVTQFPSHSVIEKGQTVTLRCDPISGHDNLYWYRRVMGKEIKFLLHFVKESKQDESGMPNNRFLAERTGGTYSTLKVQPAELEDSGVYFCASSQGAGGGSGTEAFFGQGTRLTVV.

This clonotype was counted between two and nine times. The V call is TRBV5-1, the J call TRBJ2-2; D perhaps matches TRBD1 (6 bases). Germline values: CDR1 SGHRS, CDR2 YFSETQ. Trimming left V 4 bases short and J 0 bases short, with 13 bases between. CDR3 size: 16 residues. In DNA form, the CDR3 reads TGCGCCAGCAGCCCGAAAGGGACACCGAACACCGGGGAGCTGTTTTTT. It codes for CASSPKGTPNTGELFF. Full variable domain (outside the CDR3, taken from reference TRBV5-1 and TRBJ2-2): KAGVTQTPRYLIKTRGQQVTLSCSPISGHRSVSWYQQTPGQGLQFLFEYFSETQRNKGNFPGRFSGRQFSNSRSEMNVSTLELGDSALYLCASSPKGTPNTGELFFGEGSRLTVL.

This chain links TRBV25-1 with TRBJ2-2, with 7 bases fitting TRBD1. V shed 4 bases, J shed 1 base, and the junction held 3 bases outside the gene matches. Germline lookup yields CDR1 MGHDK and CDR2 SYGVNS. The CDR3 is 15 amino acids. The CDR3, as DNA: TGTGCCAGCAGTGCCGGGACAGTGAACACCGGGGAGCTGTTTTTT. Amino acid sequence: CASSAGTVNTGELFF.

The table lists this clonotype with a few counts. V and J are TRBV25-1 and TRBJ1-6; D is uncertain. The CDR3 totals 15 residues. V shed 7 bases and J shed 8 bases, with 18 bases lying between them. CDR1 and CDR2 from the germline V gene are MGHDK and SYGVNS. The CDR3 protein is CASTRRSGGDSPLHF. As DNA, the CDR3 is TGTGCCAGCACCAGAAGGTCTGGAGGCGATTCACCCCTCCACTTT.

The table lists this clonotype with a few counts. The chain links TRBV10-3 to TRBJ2-7; tentatively, D is TRBD1 (5 bases). Trimming stripped 10 bases from V and 4 bases from J, with 14 bases between. Germline values: CDR1 ENHRY, CDR2 SYGVKD. The CDR3 length is 12 residues. The CDR3 nucleotides read TGTGCCACATCCGCAGGGCGGTACGAGCAGTACTTC. It codes for CATSAGRYEQYF.